This TCR beta chain was captured by sequencing in a study of cytomegalovirus exposure and HLA in healthy donors. Looked up from germline, CDR1 is MDHEN and CDR2 is SYDVKM. Trimming took off 7 bases at V and 8 bases at J, with 17 bases between the two ends. The CDR3 has 13 residues. Researchers ran the PCR with 60 Vbeta and 13 Jbeta primers. The repertoire was sequenced with immunoSEQ multiplex PCR; TCRdb's copy has only in-frame clones and lacks some. The repertoire holds about 190,000 clones, 70% to 90% seen once, with around 2.1% in the top ten. The TCR comes from a woman between 18 and 29 years old in good health and CMV-seropositive. Input material: PBMCs. V usage is TRBV28 and J usage is TRBJ1-1, with a tentative D call TRBD1 (6 bases). CDR3: CASTMGGRREAFF. The CDR3 DNA sequence: TGTGCCAGCACCATGGGGGGGCGGCGGGAAGCTTTCTTT. Drawing the rest from reference TRBV28 and TRBJ1-1, the complete variable domain is DVKVTQSSRYLVKRTGEKVFLECVQDMDHENMFWYRQDPGLGLRLIYFSYDVKMKEKGDIPEGYSVSREKKERFSLILESASTNQTSMYLCASTMGGRREAFFGQGTRLTVV.